This entry lists 17 T cell receptor beta chains sequenced from one sample in a study of blood T cell repertoires in COVID-19. The assay was immunoSEQ multiplex PCR, and TCRdb's table has in-frame clones only and misses some. The table lists a few hundred thousand clones, 85% to 90% of them singletons. The sample comprised PBMCs or T cells enriched from blood (not recorded which). These TCRs come from a man aged 25 to 40 who had been exposed to COVID-19.

The rearrangement links TRBV4-1 to TRBJ2-2, with 10 bases fitting TRBD1. From germline, CDR1 is MGHRA and CDR2 YSYEKL. Trimming at V came to 9 bases and at J to 1 base, leaving 8 bases not matched to a gene. This CDR3 contains 16 residues. The CDR3 loop reads CASTGTGALNTGELFF. The CDR3 nucleotides read TGCGCCAGTACCGGGACAGGGGCTCTGAACACCGGGGAGCTGTTTTTT.

This sequence joins TRBV6-5 and TRBJ2-7; tentatively, D is TRBD1 (8 bases). Germline-derived CDR1 and CDR2 are MNHEY and SVGAGI. The ends were cut back, 6 bases at V and 2 bases at J, with 14 bases in the middle. The CDR3 is 14 amino acids. CDR3 in DNA: TGTGCCAGCAGGAGACAGGGGACTACCTACGAGCAGTACTTC. It specifies CASRRQGTTYEQYF.

The rearrangement joins TRBV4-2 to TRBJ1-2; 10 bases map to TRBD1. Germline-derived CDR1 and CDR2 are LGHNA and YNFKEQ. With V trimmed by 4 bases and J by 0 bases, 8 bases remained unmatched. This CDR3 region has 17 residues. The CDR3 region is CASSLGTGDSPNYGYTF. CDR3 in DNA: TGTGCCAGCAGCCTCGGGACAGGGGACTCACCTAACTATGGCTACACCTTC.

This rearrangement joins TRBV3-1 (or the pseudogene TRBV3-2) to TRBJ1-1; 10 bases agree with TRBD1. J was trimmed by 1 base and V by 3 bases; bases with no gene match: 5. The germline gives CDR1 LGHDT, CDR2 YNNKEL (reference sequence). The CDR3 has 16 amino acids. The CDR3 loop is CASSHWDRGSNTEAFF. The CDR3 DNA is TGTGCCAGCAGCCACTGGGACAGGGGATCGAACACTGAAGCTTTCTTT.

This CDR3 reads CASSPGGSRTEAFF. The CDR3 nucleotides read TGTGCCAGCAGTCCCGGGGGAAGTAGGACTGAAGCTTTCTTT. V gene TRBV27 combines with J gene TRBJ1-1; D is perhaps TRBD1 (5 bases). Germline values: CDR1 MNHEY, CDR2 SMNVEV (reference sequence). V was shortened by 5 bases and J by 5 bases, with 15 bases between the two germline ends. The CDR3 consists of 14 residues.

The gene calls are TRBV5-1 and TRBJ1-5; 7 nucleotides match TRBD1. The CDR3 loop spans 15 amino acids. Looked up from germline, CDR1 is SGHRS and CDR2 is YFSETQ. The ends lost 3 bases at V and 0 bases at J; junction bases unmatched: 3. CDR3 sequence: CASSWTGDSNQPQHF. The CDR3 DNA is TGCGCCAGCAGCTGGACAGGAGATAGCAATCAGCCCCAGCATTTT. Using reference TRBV5-1 and TRBJ1-5 for the parts outside the CDR3, the full variable domain is KAGVTQTPRYLIKTRGQQVTLSCSPISGHRSVSWYQQTPGQGLQFLFEYFSETQRNKGNFPGRFSGRQFSNSRSEMNVSTLELGDSALYLCASSWTGDSNQPQHFGDGTRLSIL.

This chain joins TRBV4-3 and TRBJ2-7; 9 nucleotides match TRBD2. The germline gives CDR1 LGHNA, CDR2 YSLEER. With V trimmed by 0 bases and J by 5 bases, 8 bases remained unmatched. This CDR3 region has 16 residues. The CDR3 reads CASSQELAGGPDEQYF. CDR3 coding DNA: TGCGCCAGCAGCCAAGAGCTGGCGGGGGGGCCGGACGAGCAGTACTTC.

The chain employs TRBV6-5 and TRBJ1-6, with D hard to call. The ends were cut back, 6 bases at V and 6 bases at J, with 9 bases in the middle. The germline gives CDR1 MNHEY, CDR2 SVGAGI. The CDR3 is made up of 13 amino acids. The CDR3 sequence is CASREEANSPLHF. The CDR3 DNA is TGTGCCAGCAGGGAGGAGGCTAATTCACCCCTCCACTTT.

In the case of this clone: This CDR3 is also generated by other DNA sequences in the sample. The chain links TRBV3-1 (or the pseudogene TRBV3-2) to TRBJ2-1, with D perhaps TRBD2 (6 bases). Germline loops: CDR1 LGHDT, CDR2 YNNKEL (reference sequence). Trimming left V 1 base short and J 9 bases short, with 7 bases between. This CDR3 comprises 12 residues. CDR3 in DNA: TGTGCCAGCAGCCAAGTCGGGGGTGAGCAGTTCTTC. This encodes CASSQVGGEQFF.

The chain links TRBV30 to TRBJ1-1, with D uncertain. Trimming left V 4 bases short and J 1 base short, with 13 bases between. The CDR3 spans 14 residues. CDR1 and CDR2 from the germline V gene are GTSNPN and SVGIG (reference sequence). CDR3 residues: CAWKPEVENTEAFF. CDR3 bases: TGTGCCTGGAAGCCGGAGGTCGAGAACACTGAAGCTTTCTTT.

The V gene is TRBV12-3 or TRBV12-4, the J gene TRBJ1-1; possibly TRBD1 for D (5 bases). Trimming removed 6 bases at V and 5 bases at J, with 10 bases between. This CDR3 is 12 amino acids long. The CDR3 coding sequence is TGTGCCAGCAGAAGGGGTGATACTGAAGCTTTCTTT. It translates to CASRRGDTEAFF.

The gene calls are TRBV6-5 and TRBJ1-2; the D is unclear. From germline, CDR1 is MNHEY and CDR2 SVGAGI. CDR3 size: 13 residues. V was clipped by 6 bases and J by 1 base, with 9 bases between them. CDR3 protein: CASSRNINYGYTF. The CDR3 nucleotides read TGTGCCAGCAGCCGCAACATTAACTATGGCTACACCTTC.

This clone has only one observation. V usage is TRBV30 and J usage is TRBJ1-2; 9 bases fit TRBD1. With 3 bases clipped from V and 7 bases from J, the junction kept 9 bases outside the gene matches. Germline V gives CDR1 GTSNPN, CDR2 SVGIG (reference sequence). The CDR3 contains 14 residues. DNA for the CDR3: TGTGCCTGGAGGATGCCGGGACAGGGCTTTGGCTACACCTTC. It encodes CAWRMPGQGFGYTF.

This rearrangement joins TRBV2 to TRBJ1-5; 10 positions agree with TRBD1. V trimming: 1 base; J trimming: 3 bases; junction bases outside the gene matches: 3. Germline V gene lookup returns CDR1 SNHLY and CDR2 FYNNEI. The CDR3 spans 16 residues. CDR3 loop: CASSEGTGGPNQPQHF. The DNA of the CDR3 is TGTGCCAGCAGTGAAGGGACAGGGGGACCCAATCAGCCCCAGCATTTT.

The rearrangement joins TRBV7-9 to TRBJ2-5, with a possible D match to TRBD2 (5 bases). The germline V and J ends were trimmed by 6 bases and 0 bases, with 14 bases remaining between them. CDR1 SEHNR and CDR2 FQNEAQ come from the germline V gene (reference sequence). The CDR3 spans 15 residues. This CDR3 reads CASSKTGGHQETQYF. CDR3 DNA: TGTGCCAGCAGTAAGACTGGCGGGCACCAAGAGACCCAGTACTTC.

This sequence joins TRBV2 and TRBJ1-5, with a tentative D call TRBD1 (5 bases). The CDR3 totals 15 residues. Germline V CDR1 and CDR2: SNHLY, FYNNEI. V was trimmed by 6 bases and J by 0 bases, leaving 12 bases between them. The CDR3 DNA reads as TGTGCCAGCAGGGAAACGACAGATAGCAATCAGCCCCAGCATTTT. Translated: CASRETTDSNQPQHF.

The J gene is TRBJ2-3, the V gene TRBV2, with D possibly being TRBD1 (5 bases). The germline gives CDR1 SNHLY, CDR2 FYNNEI. The CDR3 contains 15 residues. Deletions cut 6 bases from V and 0 bases from J, with 13 bases between. The DNA for the CDR3 is TGTGCCAGCAGACCCCCAGGGTCTAGCACAGATACGCAGTATTTT. As protein: CASRPPGSSTDTQYF. Combining the CDR3 with reference TRBV2 and TRBJ2-3 gives the whole variable domain EPEVTQTPSHQVTQMGQEVILRCVPISNHLYFYWYRQILGQKVEFLVSFYNNEISEKSEIFDDQFSVERPDGSNFTLKIRSTKLEDSAMYFCASRPPGSSTDTQYFGPGTRLTVL.